This passage covers 30 T cell receptor beta chains from one sample sequenced in a study of cytomegalovirus exposure and HLA in healthy donors. The repertoire was sequenced with immunoSEQ multiplex PCR; TCRdb's copy has only in-frame clones and lacks some. This table has about 89,000 clones, roughly 84% appearing once. The specimen was PBMCs. Every receptor here comes from a woman younger than 30 in good health and CMV-seropositive.

The chain couples TRBV10-1 to TRBJ2-1; 11 bases fit TRBD2. This CDR3 has 17 amino acids. The V gene's germline CDR1 is WNHNN and CDR2 SYGVQD (reference sequence). Trimming removed 4 bases from V and 7 bases from J; junction bases left unmatched: 12. CDR3 DNA sequence: TGCGCCAGCAGTGCCCTAGCGGGGGGCCTAGACAGAAATGAGCAGTTCTTC. This sequence encodes CASSALAGGLDRNEQFF.

This sequence joins TRBV4-1 and TRBJ2-1, with 11 bases lining up with TRBD2. This CDR3 region has 16 residues. V shed 4 bases and J 8 bases; nucleotides not matched to a gene: 10. The germline V gene has CDR1 MGHRA and CDR2 YSYEKL. The CDR3 sequence is CASSLRLSGGAYEQFF. CDR3 nucleotide sequence: TGCGCCAGCAGCCTTCGCCTTAGCGGGGGGGCCTATGAGCAGTTCTTC.

The chain uses TRBV6-5 and TRBJ1-2; TRBD1 aligns across 7 bases. The germline V gene has CDR1 MNHEY and CDR2 SVGAGI. V shed 0 bases, J shed 3 bases, and the junction held 4 bases outside the gene matches. The CDR3 loop spans 15 amino acids. CDR3 region: CASSYSGDSYYGYTF. The CDR3 nucleotides are TGTGCCAGCAGTTACTCGGGGGACAGTTACTATGGCTACACCTTC.

Here the CDR3 reads CAWSRFGTGGKADTQYF. The CDR3 nucleotides read TGTGCCTGGAGTCGATTCGGGACAGGGGGGAAAGCAGATACGCAGTATTTT. The chain employs TRBV30 and TRBJ2-3, with 11 bases matching TRBD1. V dropped 2 bases and J dropped 4; count of bases not matched to a gene: 11. This CDR3 comprises 17 residues. In germline, CDR1 is GTSNPN, CDR2 SVGIG (reference sequence).

Only one count was recorded for this clone. V gene TRBV7-2 combines with J gene TRBJ1-5, with a weak D call TRBD1 (5 bases). The CDR3 runs 13 residues. V was clipped by 6 bases and J by 6 bases, with 12 bases between them. Per the germline V gene, CDR1 is SGHTA and CDR2 is FQGNSA. The CDR3 DNA is TGTGCCAGCAGTCCCACCAGGGTTCAGCCCCAGCATTTT. It is translated as CASSPTRVQPQHF.

V usage is TRBV27 and J usage is TRBJ2-1; TRBD1 matches 8 bases. V gave up 2 bases and J gave up 2 bases; unmatched junction bases: 2. The CDR3 runs to 15 residues. Germline V lookup: CDR1 MNHEY, CDR2 SMNVEV (reference sequence). DNA for the CDR3: TGTGCCAGCAGTTTACAGGGGGCTACCTACAATGAGCAGTTCTTC. Residues: CASSLQGATYNEQFF.

The CDR3 here is CASSLVGEHTEAFF. The CDR3 DNA reads as TGTGCCAGCAGCTTAGTAGGGGAACACACTGAAGCTTTCTTT. The V gene is TRBV7-9, the J gene TRBJ1-1, with D possibly matching TRBD1 (5 bases). V was cut by 1 base and J by 3 bases, with 9 bases left in between. The CDR3 totals 14 residues. Germline-derived CDR1 and CDR2 are SEHNR and FQNEAQ (reference sequence).

V usage is TRBV4-3 and J usage is TRBJ2-7; TRBD1 aligns across 7 bases. The CDR3 has 15 amino acids. The J segment lost 3 bases and the V segment lost 1 base, leaving 6 bases of the junction unmatched. Germline assignment: CDR1 LGHNA and CDR2 YSLEER. The CDR3, as DNA: TGCGCCAGCAGCCAAGGCACAGGGGATAGCTACGAGCAGTACTTC. Translating it yields CASSQGTGDSYEQYF.

The rearrangement uses TRBV9 and TRBJ2-5, with 7 bases aligning to TRBD1. The CDR3 loop spans 17 amino acids. CDR1 and CDR2 from the germline V gene are SGDLS and YYNGEE. V was clipped by 3 bases and J by 2 bases; unmatched bases: 13. The CDR3 region has the DNA TGTGCCAGCAGCGAGAATCCGACGGGACAGCTACAAGAGACCCAGTACTTC. Translating gives CASSENPTGQLQETQYF.

In this sample, this clone turned up once. This chain connects TRBV7-2 to TRBJ2-3; TRBD2 matches 9 bases. The V gene's germline CDR1 is SGHTA and CDR2 FQGNSA. Trimming removed 3 bases from V and 0 bases from J; junction bases left unmatched: 13. The CDR3 consists of 19 residues. CDR3 DNA: TGTGCCAGCAGCTTTCGCGCTAGCGGGGTTGTTTATAGCACAGATACGCAGTATTTT. It translates to CASSFRASGVVYSTDTQYF.

In this sample, this clone turned up once. The chain recombines TRBV5-1 with TRBJ2-1; TRBD2 matches at 11 bases. The CDR3 runs 15 residues. The V segment lost 6 bases and the J segment 1 base; nucleotides outside the gene matches: 3. The germline gives CDR1 SGHRS, CDR2 YFSETQ. The CDR3 reads CASTRLAGSYNEQFF. The CDR3 DNA sequence: TGCGCCAGCACCAGACTAGCGGGATCCTACAATGAGCAGTTCTTC. The whole variable domain, filled in from reference TRBV5-1 and TRBJ2-1, reads KAGVTQTPRYLIKTRGQQVTLSCSPISGHRSVSWYQQTPGQGLQFLFEYFSETQRNKGNFPGRFSGRQFSNSRSEMNVSTLELGDSALYLCASTRLAGSYNEQFFGPGTRLTVL.

The chain is built from TRBV9 and TRBJ2-1, with 11 positions matching TRBD1. There are 16 residues in the CDR3. Unmatched junction bases numbered 8, after V lost 4 bases and J lost 5 bases. CDR1 SGDLS and CDR2 YYNGEE come from the germline V gene. CDR3 region: CASSLGGTGGHNEQFF. The CDR3 DNA reads TGTGCCAGCAGCCTGGGGGGGACAGGGGGGCACAATGAGCAGTTCTTC.

The chain couples TRBV6-6 to TRBJ1-6; tentatively, D is TRBD1 (6 bases). Germline values: CDR1 MNHNY, CDR2 SVGAGI (reference sequence). This CDR3 spans 15 amino acids. Trimming left V 2 bases short and J 10 bases short, with 15 bases between. The CDR3: CASSYATSQGSPLHF. In DNA, the CDR3 is TGTGCCAGCAGTTACGCGACCTCCCAGGGGTCACCCCTCCACTTT.

The chain links TRBV7-3 to TRBJ2-3; 8 bases agree with TRBD2. CDR1 is SGHTA and CDR2 is FQGTGA in the germline V gene. V was clipped by 1 base and J by 5 bases; unmatched bases: 8. The CDR3 loop spans 16 amino acids. The CDR3 sequence: CASSLRGGGPRDTQYF. CDR3 coding DNA: TGTGCCAGCAGCTTAAGGGGCGGGGGGCCACGAGATACGCAGTATTTT.

This chain connects TRBV7-9 to TRBJ1-4; tentative D call: TRBD1 (5 bases). The germline gives CDR1 SEHNR, CDR2 FQNEAQ (reference sequence). The CDR3 is 16 amino acids. V gave up 6 bases and J gave up 2 bases, with 16 bases separating them. CDR3 in amino acids: CASSLQKGSTNEKLFF. The CDR3, as DNA: TGTGCCAGCAGTTTGCAGAAGGGGTCGACTAATGAAAAACTGTTTTTT.

This clone occurred once. The rearrangement joins TRBV4-1 to TRBJ1-2; 8 positions agree with TRBD1. V lost 3 bases to trimming and J lost 6 bases; unmatched junction nucleotides: 9. The CDR3 extends over 15 amino acids. CDR1 MGHRA and CDR2 YSYEKL come from the germline V gene. CDR3 bases: TGCGCCAGCAGCCACCTCAGACAGACAGGGGATGGCTACACCTTC. This sequence encodes CASSHLRQTGDGYTF.

This chain connects TRBV5-6 to TRBJ2-1; 7 positions agree with TRBD1. The V gene end was trimmed by 3 bases and the J gene end by 0 bases; junction bases not matched to a gene: 6. There are 16 residues in the CDR3. Germline V gives CDR1 SGHDT, CDR2 YYEEEE. The CDR3 here is CASSSERDSSYNEQFF. CDR3 nucleotide sequence: TGTGCCAGCAGCTCCGAAAGGGACAGCTCCTACAATGAGCAGTTCTTC.

V and J are TRBV7-2 and TRBJ1-1, with 7 bases that match TRBD1. Germline V gene sequence: CDR1 SGHTA, CDR2 FQGNSA. This CDR3 spans 11 amino acids. V shed 4 bases and J 11 bases; nucleotides not matched to a gene: 4. The CDR3 DNA follows: TGTGCCAGCAGCTCGCAGGGGGTCGCTTTCTTT. It translates to CASSSQGVAFF.

V gene TRBV14 combines with J gene TRBJ1-2; no firm D call. With 1 base removed from V and 1 base from J, the gap between germline ends came to 10 bases. This CDR3 contains 15 residues. Germline values: CDR1 SGHDN, CDR2 FVKESK. CDR3 bases: TGTGCCAGCAGCCAAGGGCCGGGGTTTAACTATGGCTACACCTTC. Encoded protein: CASSQGPGFNYGYTF.

CDR3 in amino acids: CASSLAGYGTEAFF. The CDR3 coding sequence is TGTGCCAGCAGCTTAGCGGGTTATGGAACTGAAGCTTTCTTT. The chain links TRBV11-2 to TRBJ1-1; the D is unclear. The germline V gene encodes CDR1 SGHAT and CDR2 FQNNGV. Trimming removed 1 base from V and 5 bases from J, with 11 bases in between. The CDR3 sequence is 14 residues long.

This chain uses TRBV13 with TRBJ1-1; D is ambiguous. The V end was cut by 6 bases, the J end by 2 bases, with 16 bases between. The length of the CDR3 is 15 residues. Germline lookup yields CDR1 PRHDT and CDR2 FYEKMQ (reference sequence). The CDR3 loop reads CASSRLGASNTEAFF. CDR3 sequence (DNA): TGTGCCAGCAGTCGATTGGGCGCATCTAACACTGAAGCTTTCTTT.

CDR3 in amino acids: CASSQGQQETQYF. The CDR3 region has the DNA TGCGCCAGCAGCCAGGGACAGCAAGAGACCCAGTACTTC. The V call is TRBV4-3, the J call TRBJ2-5, with 7 bases fitting TRBD1. The V and J ends lost 3 bases and 2 bases, in that order; junction bases with no gene match: 0. CDR1 is LGHNA, CDR2 YSLEER, per germline. The CDR3 spans 13 residues.

V and J are TRBV30 and TRBJ1-2; no definite D call. Trimming took 0 bases from V and 2 from J, leaving 7 bases between them. The V gene's germline CDR1 is GTSNPN and CDR2 SVGIG (reference sequence). The CDR3 sequence is 13 residues long. CDR3 DNA: TGTGCCTGGAGTGTTTCCCAAAACTATGGCTACACCTTC. This translates into CAWSVSQNYGYTF. Full variable domain (outside the CDR3, taken from reference TRBV30 and TRBJ1-2): SQTIHQWPATLVQPVGSPLSLECTVEGTSNPNLYWYRQAAGRGLQLLFYSVGIGQISSEVPQNLSASRPQDRQFILSSKKLLLSDSGFYLCAWSVSQNYGYTFGSGTRLTVV.

This sequence joins TRBV30 and TRBJ1-1; 8 bases are shared with TRBD1. The CDR3 length is 13 residues. Per the germline V gene, CDR1 is GTSNPN and CDR2 is SVGIG (reference sequence). The J segment lost 7 bases and the V segment lost 0 bases, leaving 4 bases of the junction unmatched. CDR3 DNA: TGTGCCTGGAGTGTACCAGGGGGCGTTGAAGCTTTCTTT. It yields the protein CAWSVPGGVEAFF.

The chain couples TRBV6-4 to TRBJ1-1; no clear D. CDR1 is MRHNA, CDR2 SNTAGT, per germline. The CDR3 extends over 14 amino acids. The V and J ends lost 3 bases and 7 bases respectively, with 15 bases between them. The CDR3 region is CASSEGQEANEAFF. The CDR3 DNA follows: TGTGCCAGCAGTGAAGGTCAGGAAGCCAATGAAGCTTTCTTT.

The V call is TRBV9, the J call TRBJ2-2, with D tentatively TRBD1 (7 bases). The CDR3 loop spans 15 amino acids. Trimming left V 4 bases short and J 4 bases short, with 14 bases between. Germline lookup yields CDR1 SGDLS and CDR2 YYNGEE. The CDR3 is CASSLEGAATGELFF. The DNA for the CDR3 is TGTGCCAGCAGCCTGGAGGGGGCCGCCACCGGGGAGCTGTTTTTT. The full variable domain, with the rest looked up from reference TRBV9 and TRBJ2-2, is DSGVTQTPKHLITATGQRVTLRCSPRSGDLSVYWYQQSLDQGLQFLIQYYNGEERAKGNILERFSAQQFPDLHSELNLSSLELGDSALYFCASSLEGAATGELFFGEGSRLTVL.

This clone was observed a single time. The chain has TRBV6-5 and TRBJ2-7; 10 nucleotides agree with TRBD1. The ends lost 5 bases at V and 5 bases at J; junction bases unmatched: 6. CDR1 and CDR2 from the germline V gene are MNHEY and SVGAGI. The CDR3 runs to 14 residues. CDR3 residues: CASSRDRGQHEQYF. In nucleotides, the CDR3 is TGTGCCAGCAGTCGGGACAGGGGTCAGCACGAGCAGTACTTC.

This chain joins TRBV4-1 and TRBJ2-7; D may be TRBD2 (5 bases). From germline, CDR1 is MGHRA and CDR2 YSYEKL. This CDR3 spans 15 amino acids. Between the trimmed V and J ends, which lost 2 bases and 3 bases, there was a span of 14 bases. The CDR3 coding sequence is TGCGCCAGCAGCCAACAGAGAGGGTTAGGCTACGAGCAGTACTTC. Its protein product is CASSQQRGLGYEQYF.

The chain uses TRBV7-2 and TRBJ2-7, with D perhaps TRBD2 (5 bases). The CDR3 has 13 residues. The germline gives CDR1 SGHTA, CDR2 FQGNSA. Trimming pared 1 base from V and 6 bases from J, leaving 10 bases between. The CDR3 DNA reads TGTGCCAGCAGCTTAGAACGCACTAGCGAGCAGTACTTC. It is translated as CASSLERTSEQYF.

The rearrangement uses TRBV4-1 and TRBJ1-5; TRBD1 is a possible D gene (6 bases). This CDR3 has 15 amino acids. Germline CDR1 reads MGHRA; CDR2 reads YSYEKL. With 1 base removed from V and 4 bases from J, the gap between germline ends came to 11 bases. The CDR3, as DNA: TGCGCCAGCAGCCAAGGAGGGGGTCAAAATCAGCCCCAGCATTTT. This gives the protein CASSQGGGQNQPQHF.